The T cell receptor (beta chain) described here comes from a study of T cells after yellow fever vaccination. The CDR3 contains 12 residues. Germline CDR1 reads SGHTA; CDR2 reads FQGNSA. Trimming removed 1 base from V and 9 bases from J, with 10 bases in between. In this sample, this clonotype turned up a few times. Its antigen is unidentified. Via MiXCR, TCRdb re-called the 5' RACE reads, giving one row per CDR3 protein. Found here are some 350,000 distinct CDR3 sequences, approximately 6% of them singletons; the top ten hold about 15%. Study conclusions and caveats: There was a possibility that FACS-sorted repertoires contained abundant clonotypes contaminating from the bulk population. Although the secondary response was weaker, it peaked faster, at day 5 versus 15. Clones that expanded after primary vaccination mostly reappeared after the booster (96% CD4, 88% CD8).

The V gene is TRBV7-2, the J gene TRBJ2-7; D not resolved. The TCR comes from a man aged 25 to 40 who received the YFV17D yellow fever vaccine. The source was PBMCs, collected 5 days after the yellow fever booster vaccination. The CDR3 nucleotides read TGTGCCAGCAGCTTAGTAGGATTGGGGCAGTACTTC. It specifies CASSLVGLGQYF. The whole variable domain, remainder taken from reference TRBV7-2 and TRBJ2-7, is GAGVSQSPSNKVTEKGKDVELRCDPISGHTALYWYRQSLGQGLEFLIYFQGNSAPDKSGLPSDRFSAERTGGSVSTLTIQRTQQEDSAVYLCASSLVGLGQYFGPGTRLTVT.